This TCR beta chain was obtained from a study of OX40 agonist ivuxolimab in advanced cancers. Study as a whole: Enrolled patients in dose escalation had cancers that were hepatocellular carcinoma, melanoma, renal cell or head and neck cancer.

To note about this clone: Its antigen is undetermined.

The table came from immunoSEQ multiplex PCR; TCRdb's copy has only in-frame clones and leaves some out. Among tens of thousands of clones listed, roughly 94% were seen once. The germline V and J ends were trimmed by 1 base and 3 bases, with 10 bases remaining between them. This CDR3 has 14 residues. Per germline, CDR1 SNHLY and CDR2 FYNNEI. Study conclusions and caveats: Average numbers of expanded clones were greater in CD8+ T cells than in CD4+. Blood T cells, both CD4+ and CD8+, expanded clonally by week 6 at 0.1 to 3.0 mg/kg. Certain nonresponders additionally had low normalized T-cell clonal expansion.

Here the sequenced sample was CD4+ or CD8+ T cells sorted from blood, taken in a trial of the OX40 agonist ivuxolimab. The source of this sequence is an adult with an advanced solid tumor such as melanoma, head and neck, liver or kidney cancer. This chain joins TRBV2 and TRBJ2-7; tentatively, D is TRBD1 or TRBD2 (6 bases each). CDR3 DNA sequence: TGTGCCAGCAGTGAAGACGGGGGCCGCTACGAGCAGTACTTC. Amino acid sequence: CASSEDGGRYEQYF.